This T cell receptor beta chain was found in a study of blood T cell repertoires in COVID-19. Background on the study: Acute-phase and convalescent COVID-19 samples originated in the United States, Italy and Spain. PBMCs, B-cell-depleted T cells, or T cells were the source of the cDNA or gDNA that made up the material.

The authors' processing: The authors estimated nucleated cell counts from reference gene primer amplification. Using immunoSEQ multiplex PCR, the repertoire was profiled, and TCRdb retains in-frame clones only, with some absent. The V and J calls and the clone size are those of that table, but D and trimming were determined from the DNA. Among approximately 190,000 clones, under 85% were seen once, and the ten largest hold about 18%. The germline CDR1 and CDR2 sequences are LGHDT and YNNKEL (reference sequence). The CDR3 has 14 residues. Trimming left V 0 bases short and J 6 bases short, with 12 bases between.

This TCR derives from a man aged 55 to 70 with active or convalescent COVID-19. The gene calls are TRBV3-1 (or the pseudogene TRBV3-2) and TRBJ2-7; TRBD1 is a possible D gene (5 bases). Sequenced sample: peripheral blood. CDR3 sequence (DNA): TGTGCCAGCAGCCAAGATTTAGGGGCCCCCGAGCAGTACTTC. Residues: CASSQDLGAPEQYF.